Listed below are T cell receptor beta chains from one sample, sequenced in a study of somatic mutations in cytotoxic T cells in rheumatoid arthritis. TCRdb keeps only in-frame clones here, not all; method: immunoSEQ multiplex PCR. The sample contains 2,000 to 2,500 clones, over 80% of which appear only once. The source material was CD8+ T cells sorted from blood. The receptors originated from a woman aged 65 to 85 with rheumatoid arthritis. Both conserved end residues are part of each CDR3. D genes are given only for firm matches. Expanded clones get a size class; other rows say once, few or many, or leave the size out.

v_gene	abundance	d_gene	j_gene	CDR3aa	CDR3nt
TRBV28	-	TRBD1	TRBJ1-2	CASPGTGYCYGYTF	TGTGCCAGCCCCGGGACAGGGTATTGCTATGGCTACACCTTC
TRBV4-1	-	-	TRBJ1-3	CASSQGAPDTIYF	TGCGCCAGCAGCCAAGGGGCCCCCGACACCATATATTTT
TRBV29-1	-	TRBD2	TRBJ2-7	CRELGREKYEQYF	TGCAGGGAACTAGGGCGGGAGAAATACGAGCAGTACTTC
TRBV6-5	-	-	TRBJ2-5	CASSYSTGEGKETQYF	TGTGCCAGCAGTTACTCGACAGGCGAGGGGAAAGAGACCCAGTACTTC
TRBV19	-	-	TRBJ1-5	CASTREDNQPQHF	TGTGCCAGTACCAGGGAGGACAATCAGCCCCAGCATTTT
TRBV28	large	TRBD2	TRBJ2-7	CASSRLAGVEEQYF	TGTGCCAGCAGCCGACTAGCGGGAGTTGAAGAGCAGTACTTC
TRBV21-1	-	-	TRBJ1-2	CASSERGSPYGGYTF	TGTGCCAGCAGCGAAAGAGGGAGCCCCTATGGTGGCTACACCTTC
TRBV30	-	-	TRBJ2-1	CAWSVFEGAYNEQFF	TGTGCCTGGAGTGTTTTTGAGGGGGCCTACAATGAGCAGTTCTTC
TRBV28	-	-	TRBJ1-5	CASSSRDGGSWQPQHF	TGTGCCAGCAGTTCCCGGGACGGAGGGTCTTGGCAGCCCCAGCATTTT
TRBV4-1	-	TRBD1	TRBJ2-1	CASSHPGQDEQFF	TGCGCCAGCAGCCATCCCGGACAGGATGAGCAGTTCTTC
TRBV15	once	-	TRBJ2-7	CATSFPRGSDSYEQYF	TGTGCCACCAGCTTTCCTCGCGGGTCTGACTCCTACGAGCAGTACTTC
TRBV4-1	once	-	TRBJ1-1	CASSQITWTDEAFF	TGCGCCAGCAGCCAAATAACCTGGACTGATGAAGCTTTCTTT
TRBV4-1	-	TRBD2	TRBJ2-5	CASSQVVGGPGETQYF	TGCGCCAGCAGCCAAGTAGTGGGAGGGCCGGGGGAGACCCAGTACTTC
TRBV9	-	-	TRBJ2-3	CASSPRVGATDTQYF	TGTGCCAGCAGCCCCCGTGTTGGGGCGACAGATACGCAGTATTTT
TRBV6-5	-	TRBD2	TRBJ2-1	CASSSSGTSYNEQFF	TGTGCCAGCAGTTCTAGCGGGACCAGCTACAATGAGCAGTTCTTC